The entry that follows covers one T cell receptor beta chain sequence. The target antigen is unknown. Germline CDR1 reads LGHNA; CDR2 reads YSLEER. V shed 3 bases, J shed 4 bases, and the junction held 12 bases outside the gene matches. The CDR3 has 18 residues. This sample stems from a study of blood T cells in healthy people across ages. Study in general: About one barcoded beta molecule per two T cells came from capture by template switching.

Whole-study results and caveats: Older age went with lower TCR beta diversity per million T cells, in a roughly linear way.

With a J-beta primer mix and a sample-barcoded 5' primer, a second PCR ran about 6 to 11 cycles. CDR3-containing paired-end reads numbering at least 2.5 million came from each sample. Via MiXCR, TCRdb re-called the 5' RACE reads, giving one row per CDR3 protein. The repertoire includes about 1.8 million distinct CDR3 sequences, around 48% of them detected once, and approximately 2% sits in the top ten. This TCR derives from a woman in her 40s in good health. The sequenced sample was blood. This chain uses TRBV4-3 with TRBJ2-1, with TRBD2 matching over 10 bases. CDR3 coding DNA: TGCGCCAGCAGCCAGGCGCGACAAAGCGGGGGGGGTTACAATGAGCAGTTCTTC. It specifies CASSQARQSGGGYNEQFF.